This T cell receptor beta chain was identified in a study of CD8 T cells in ankylosing spondylitis. Ten or more counts support this clonotype. Its antigen is not known. Quantitative barcoded 5'-RACE was used to prepare TCR beta libraries. TCRdb reprocessed the 5' RACE reads with MiXCR, giving one entry per CDR3 protein. The table has around 490,000 distinct CDR3 sequences, 5.3% seen once. This CDR3 contains 17 residues. The junction had 8 bases not matched to a gene; V was cut back by 0 bases and J by 2 bases. Per the germline V gene, CDR1 is SGHTS and CDR2 is YDEGEE. Whole-study findings and limits: Past studies reported some motif variants in reactive arthritis synovial fluid and blood. Seven to nine highly homologous variants formed a TCR beta motif that appeared characteristic of ankylosing spondylitis blood. Within peripheral blood, clones linked to disease were CD8+ and relatively rare. Researchers reportedly found disease-linked clones significantly enriched in matched ankylosing spondylitis synovial fluid.

The sequenced sample consisted of blood, either unsorted or a sorted T cell fraction (not recorded which). The rearrangement joins TRBV5-8 to TRBJ2-1; 7 bases are shared with TRBD2. This sequence was found in a male donor with ankylosing spondylitis. CDR3 residues: CASSLGSASGAYNEQFF. In DNA form, the CDR3 reads TGTGCCAGCAGCTTGGGCTCTGCTAGCGGAGCCTACAATGAGCAGTTCTTC.